This entry lists 21 T cell receptor beta chains sequenced from one sample in a study of T cell clones after liver transplantation. The table came from immunoSEQ multiplex PCR; TCRdb's copy has only in-frame clones and leaves some out. The sample records approximately 75,000 clones, under 90% being singletons. The material sequenced was CD4+ T cells from blood, taken 12 months after liver transplant. The receptors derive from a human patient who received a liver transplant. Some T cells may be transferred from the graft donor.

The chain couples TRBV19 to TRBJ2-5; 11 bases line up with TRBD1. Germline assignment: CDR1 LNHDA and CDR2 SQIVND (reference sequence). This CDR3 region has 15 residues. The trim removed 5 bases at V and 4 bases at J, leaving 6 bases unmatched. In DNA, the CDR3 is TGTGCCAGTAGTGGGACCGGGACAGGGGGAGAGACCCAGTACTTC. Protein product: CASSGTGTGGETQYF.

V and J are TRBV4-3 and TRBJ1-1, with D unclear. The CDR3 loop spans 13 amino acids. V lost 1 base to trimming and J lost 3 bases, with 6 bases between them. Looked up from germline, CDR1 is LGHNA and CDR2 is YSLEER. In nucleotides, the CDR3 is TGCGCCAGCAGCCAAGGTTTTCACACTGAAGCTTTCTTT. Residues: CASSQGFHTEAFF.

CDR3 protein: CASSPGGQRPFF. In nucleotides, the CDR3 is TGTGCCAGCTCACCGGGGGGACAGAGGCCGTTCTTC. The J gene is TRBJ2-1, the V gene TRBV18, with D possibly being TRBD1 (7 bases). The germline V gene encodes CDR1 KGHSH and CDR2 LQKENI. Trimming stripped 3 bases from V and 15 bases from J, with 15 bases between. CDR3 length equals 12 residues.

This rearrangement joins TRBV5-1 to TRBJ2-1; 9 positions match TRBD2. The junction had 7 bases not matched to a gene; V was cut back by 4 bases and J by 2 bases. The CDR3 is made up of 16 amino acids. In germline, CDR1 is SGHRS, CDR2 YFSETQ. CDR3 residues: CASSLRASGAYNEQFF. The CDR3 DNA reads as TGCGCCAGCAGCCTCCGCGCTAGCGGGGCCTACAATGAGCAGTTCTTC.

This sequence joins TRBV28 and TRBJ1-2; a possible D gene is TRBD1 (6 bases). The CDR3 spans 14 residues. The ends were cut back, 5 bases at V and 3 bases at J, with 13 bases in the middle. Per germline, CDR1 MDHEN and CDR2 SYDVKM. CDR3 loop: CASSRDIRDYGYTF. In DNA form, the CDR3 reads TGTGCCAGCAGTCGGGACATACGGGACTATGGCTACACCTTC.

The V and J genes are TRBV19 and TRBJ1-4; D is perhaps TRBD1 (5 bases). The V end was cut by 3 bases, the J end by 3 bases, with 8 bases between. The CDR3 runs 14 residues. Germline values: CDR1 LNHDA, CDR2 SQIVND (reference sequence). The CDR3 spells CASSMRRANEKLFF. The CDR3 DNA sequence: TGTGCCAGTAGTATGCGCAGGGCTAATGAAAAACTGTTTTTT.

The V gene is TRBV11-2, the J gene TRBJ2-1, with no clear D. Germline V gene sequence: CDR1 SGHAT, CDR2 FQNNGV. The CDR3 extends over 15 amino acids. Between the trimmed V and J ends, which lost 2 bases and 0 bases, there was a span of 8 bases. The DNA of the CDR3 is TGTGCCAGCAGCTTAACCCTGAGCTCCTACAATGAGCAGTTCTTC. Encoded protein: CASSLTLSSYNEQFF. Full variable domain (remainder filled in from reference TRBV11-2 and TRBJ2-1): EAGVAQSPRYKIIEKRQSVAFWCNPISGHATLYWYQQILGQGPKLLIQFQNNGVVDDSQLPKDRFSAERLKGVDSTLKIQPAKLEDSAVYLCASSLTLSSYNEQFFGPGTRLTVL.

The rearrangement links TRBV28 to TRBJ2-5; unclear D gene. The V gene lost 7 bases and the J gene lost 3 bases, with 12 bases spanning the gap. The CDR3 covers 13 residues. Germline CDR1 is MDHEN and CDR2 is SYDVKM. CDR3 in amino acids: CASNVQTKETQYF. The CDR3 DNA reads TGTGCCAGCAATGTTCAAACAAAAGAGACCCAGTACTTC.

This rearrangement joins TRBV10-2 to TRBJ1-1, with D possibly TRBD1 on 6 matching bases. Deletions cut 3 bases from V and 9 bases from J, with 17 bases between. The CDR3 has 14 amino acids. Germline V CDR1 and CDR2: WSHSY, SAAADI. The CDR3 loop reads CASSDWNRVIKAFF. In nucleotides, the CDR3 is TGCGCCAGCAGTGATTGGAACAGGGTAATCAAAGCTTTCTTT.

The rearrangement uses TRBV7-8 and TRBJ1-4; D is unclear. The V end lost 5 bases, the J end lost 7 bases, and 5 bases lay between the germline ends. There are 11 residues in the CDR3. Germline V CDR1 and CDR2: SGHVS, FQNEAQ. The CDR3 region is CASSKFEKLFF. The CDR3 DNA reads as TGTGCCAGCAGCAAATTTGAAAAACTGTTTTTT.

V gene TRBV7-3 combines with J gene TRBJ2-5; D perhaps matches TRBD1 (7 bases). The CDR3 length is 13 residues. Germline CDR1 is SGHTA and CDR2 is FQGTGA. V dropped 8 bases and J dropped 7 bases, with 17 bases sitting between them. CDR3 DNA: TGTGCCAGCTCCGGAGGGGGCCCTTCGACCCAGTACTTC. Its protein product is CASSGGGPSTQYF.

The gene calls are TRBV5-1 and TRBJ2-2, with a tentative D call TRBD1 (6 bases). The CDR3 consists of 14 residues. Trimming removed 8 bases at V and 3 bases at J, with 14 bases between. Germline loops: CDR1 SGHRS, CDR2 YFSETQ. The CDR3 coding sequence is TGCGCCAGTACAAGGGGGATCGACACCGGGGAGCTGTTTTTT. Its protein product is CASTRGIDTGELFF.

This clone was counted only a few times. V is TRBV5-4 and J is TRBJ2-7; D ambiguous. The CDR3 runs to 12 residues. Germline V gives CDR1 SGHNT, CDR2 YYREEE (reference sequence). V was shortened by 0 bases and J by 6 bases, with 7 bases between the two germline ends. CDR3 residues: CASSLDYGEQYF. CDR3 nucleotides: TGTGCCAGCAGCTTGGATTATGGCGAGCAGTACTTC. Together with reference TRBV5-4 and TRBJ2-7, the CDR3 gives the full variable domain: ETGVTQSPTHLIKTRGQQVTLRCSSQSGHNTVSWYQQALGQGPQFIFQYYREEENGRGNFPPRFSGLQFPNYSSELNVNALELDDSALYLCASSLDYGEQYFGPGTRLTVT.

This CDR3 reads CASSREPQGYTEAFF. Written as DNA, the CDR3 is TGCGCCAGCAGCCGAGAACCACAGGGTTACACTGAAGCTTTCTTT. This chain uses TRBV5-1 with TRBJ1-1, with D possibly matching TRBD1 (6 bases). Trimming cost V 4 bases and J 3 bases, with 16 bases left between them. The CDR3 runs to 15 residues. Germline CDR1 SGHRS, CDR2 YFSETQ.

This clone was counted a single time. V is TRBV19 and J is TRBJ2-3, with D tentatively TRBD2 (6 bases). V lost 7 bases and J lost 2, with 19 bases in between. Germline values: CDR1 LNHDA, CDR2 SQIVND (reference sequence). The CDR3 runs 16 residues. CDR3 sequence reads: CASMDKGGSPTDTQYF. The CDR3 nucleotides read TGTGCCAGTATGGATAAGGGAGGTAGCCCCACAGATACGCAGTATTTT. Full variable domain (remainder filled in from reference TRBV19 and TRBJ2-3): DGGITQSPKYLFRKEGQNVTLSCEQNLNHDAMYWYRQDPGQGLRLIYYSQIVNDFQKGDIAEGYSVSREKKESFPLTVTSAQKNPTAFYLCASMDKGGSPTDTQYFGPGTRLTVL.

V and J are TRBV5-1 and TRBJ2-7; 7 bases agree with TRBD2. The CDR3 is 17 amino acids. The V and J ends lost 2 bases and 6 bases, in that order; junction bases with no gene match: 17. Per germline, CDR1 SGHRS and CDR2 YFSETQ. The CDR3 region has the DNA TGCGCCAGCAGCTTAGGGGTCGGGACTACACAATCGGGCGAGCAGTACTTC. Residues: CASSLGVGTTQSGEQYF.

The chain recombines TRBV19 with TRBJ1-2; maybe TRBD1 (5 bases). Looked up from germline, CDR1 is LNHDA and CDR2 is SQIVND (reference sequence). The CDR3 is 14 amino acids. Trimming stripped 7 bases from V and 7 bases from J, with 19 bases between. Here the CDR3 DNA reads TGTGCCAGTATTGCCCTCCTGGGGCCGGGTGGCTACACCTTC. It encodes CASIALLGPGGYTF. The whole variable domain, remainder taken from reference TRBV19 and TRBJ1-2, is DGGITQSPKYLFRKEGQNVTLSCEQNLNHDAMYWYRQDPGQGLRLIYYSQIVNDFQKGDIAEGYSVSREKKESFPLTVTSAQKNPTAFYLCASIALLGPGGYTFGSGTRLTVV.

The chain has TRBV5-4 and TRBJ1-2, with D possibly TRBD1 on 5 matching bases. V was cut by 5 bases and J by 4 bases, with 18 bases left in between. Germline V gene data show CDR1 as SGHNT and CDR2 as YYREEE (reference sequence). This CDR3 has 15 residues. In DNA, the CDR3 is TGTGCCAGCAGGCCCCCCGGGGGTCTAGGCTATGGCTACACCTTC. The encoded protein is CASRPPGGLGYGYTF. The entire variable domain, with the rest obtained from reference TRBV5-4 and TRBJ1-2, is as follows: ETGVTQSPTHLIKTRGQQVTLRCSSQSGHNTVSWYQQALGQGPQFIFQYYREEENGRGNFPPRFSGLQFPNYSSELNVNALELDDSALYLCASRPPGGLGYGYTFGSGTRLTVV.

V gene TRBV29-1 combines with J gene TRBJ2-7; maybe TRBD1 (5 bases). Looked up from germline, CDR1 is SQVTM and CDR2 is ANQGSEA. V gave up 6 bases and J gave up 0 bases, with 12 bases separating them. CDR3 length equals 13 residues. The CDR3 DNA reads TGCAGCGTAAAAACTCAGGGCTCCTACGAGCAGTACTTC. Amino acids: CSVKTQGSYEQYF.

The rearrangement uses TRBV5-6 and TRBJ2-6; D is uncertain. V lost 0 bases to trimming and J lost 0 bases, with 10 bases between them. The germline CDR1 and CDR2 sequences are SGHDT and YYEEEE. CDR3 length: 17 residues. This chain's CDR3 is CASSLVSGSSGANVLTF. DNA of the CDR3: TGTGCCAGCAGCTTGGTGTCGGGTTCCTCTGGGGCCAACGTCCTGACTTTC.

The chain links TRBV15 to TRBJ2-3; a possible D gene is TRBD2 (7 bases). From germline, CDR1 is LNHNV and CDR2 YYDKDF (reference sequence). V was shortened by 9 bases and J by 0 bases, with 16 bases between the two germline ends. This CDR3 has 15 amino acids. The CDR3: CATAGGLASTDTQYF. The CDR3 nucleotides are TGTGCCACAGCCGGGGGGCTAGCGAGCACAGATACGCAGTATTTT.